Following are 32 T cell receptor beta chains from one sample sequenced in a study of blood T cell repertoires in COVID-19. Profiling relied on immunoSEQ multiplex PCR, and the TCRdb table lists in-frame clones only, not all of them. The sample shows 130,000 to 150,000 clones, 84% of them seen only once. Specimen: PBMCs or T cells enriched from blood (not recorded which). Receptors originate from a woman aged 50 to 65 who had been exposed to COVID-19.

This clone has just one count. This chain joins TRBV27 and TRBJ2-1; D is undetermined. The germline V and J ends were trimmed by 6 bases and 3 bases, with 15 bases remaining between them. From germline, CDR1 is MNHEY and CDR2 SMNVEV (reference sequence). The CDR3 is 15 residues long. The CDR3 DNA reads as TGTGCCAGCAGCCGAACGGGTTTCGGCTACAATGAGCAGTTCTTC. It encodes CASSRTGFGYNEQFF.

The J gene is TRBJ2-2, the V gene TRBV7-2, with TRBD1 matching 7 bases. V trimming: 0 bases; J trimming: 1 base; junction bases outside the gene matches: 2. CDR3 length: 16 amino acids. The germline CDR1 and CDR2 sequences are SGHTA and FQGNSA. CDR3 sequence reads: CASSLASGGNTGELFF. The CDR3 bases are TGTGCCAGCAGCTTAGCTTCAGGGGGGAACACCGGGGAGCTGTTTTTT.

Written as DNA, the CDR3 is TGTGCCAGCGAAAAGGGAGCTAAGGACACTGAAGCTTTCTTT. Protein sequence: CASEKGAKDTEAFF. The chain uses TRBV2 and TRBJ1-1; D uncertain. The germline gives CDR1 SNHLY, CDR2 FYNNEI. Trimming stripped 8 bases from V and 3 bases from J, with 16 bases between. The CDR3 loop spans 14 amino acids.

This clone showed up just a few times. V gene TRBV7-9 combines with J gene TRBJ1-6, with a tentative D call TRBD1 (5 bases). Germline loops: CDR1 SEHNR, CDR2 FQNEAQ (reference sequence). V was pared by 3 bases and J by 10 bases, with 13 bases between. This CDR3 has 14 residues. The CDR3 region is CASSFSGGDSPLHF. The CDR3 region has the DNA TGTGCCAGCAGCTTTTCCGGAGGGGACTCACCCCTCCACTTT.

The chain links TRBV25-1 to TRBJ2-7, with D perhaps TRBD2 (5 bases). The CDR3 consists of 12 residues. Trimming removed 1 base at V and 5 bases at J, with 6 bases between. Per germline, CDR1 MGHDK and CDR2 SYGVNS. The CDR3 sequence is CASSESGNEQYF. For the CDR3, the DNA is TGTGCCAGCAGTGAATCCGGGAACGAGCAGTACTTC.

V is TRBV4-1 and J is TRBJ2-3; TRBD2 agrees at 8 bases. With V trimmed by 4 bases and J by 4 bases, 7 bases remained unmatched. CDR3 length: 15 amino acids. The germline V gene has CDR1 MGHRA and CDR2 YSYEKL. The CDR3 reads CASSLVGRGADTQYF. In DNA form, the CDR3 reads TGCGCCAGCAGCCTCGTCGGGAGGGGGGCAGATACGCAGTATTTT.

The chain carries TRBV7-9 and TRBJ2-7; D is ambiguous. The CDR3 covers 11 residues. CDR1 is SEHNR and CDR2 is FQNEAQ in the germline V gene (reference sequence). The V gene lost 5 bases and the J gene lost 4 bases, with 6 bases spanning the gap. The CDR3 coding sequence is TGTGCCAGCAGCGAGGCTTACGAGCAGTACTTC. Translating gives CASSEAYEQYF.

The chain uses TRBV6-5 and TRBJ1-4, with a tentative D call TRBD1 (5 bases). CDR1 is MNHEY and CDR2 is SVGAGI in the germline V gene. The CDR3 covers 13 residues. The V end was cut by 0 bases, the J end by 14 bases, with 13 bases between. The CDR3 sequence: CASSYSTKGKLFF. CDR3 bases: TGTGCCAGCAGTTACTCGACCAAGGGGAAGCTGTTTTTT.

The V gene is TRBV24-1, the J gene TRBJ1-4; 8 bases map to TRBD1. In germline, CDR1 is KGHDR, CDR2 SFDVKD. The CDR3 totals 16 residues. V was pared by 1 base and J by 5 bases, with 5 bases of the junction left unmatched. The CDR3: CATSDFSDRENEKLFF. In DNA form, the CDR3 reads TGTGCCACCAGTGATTTCTCGGACAGGGAAAATGAAAAACTGTTTTTT.

The rearrangement joins TRBV14 to TRBJ2-7, with D uncertain. Germline CDR1 is SGHDN and CDR2 is FVKESK. This CDR3 spans 12 amino acids. V lost 3 bases to trimming and J lost 2 bases, with 5 bases between them. The CDR3, as DNA: TGTGCCAGCAGCCACTCAGCCTACGAGCAGTACTTC. This codes for CASSHSAYEQYF.

This clone was picked up a small number of times. V usage is TRBV7-9 and J usage is TRBJ1-5; 11 nucleotides agree with TRBD1. The V gene's germline CDR1 is SEHNR and CDR2 FQNEAQ (reference sequence). The V and J ends lost 2 bases and 9 bases, in that order; junction bases with no gene match: 9. The CDR3 consists of 16 residues. CDR3 sequence (DNA): TGTGCCAGCAGCTTATCCGGGACAGGGGGTTTGCGGCCCCAGCATTTT. This gives the protein CASSLSGTGGLRPQHF.

Only a few counts were recorded for this clone. The chain uses TRBV5-6 and TRBJ1-6; 8 positions agree with TRBD1. Germline CDR1 SGHDT, CDR2 YYEEEE. The V and J ends lost 4 bases and 10 bases, in that order; junction bases with no gene match: 10. The CDR3 covers 15 residues. This chain's CDR3 is CASSPRTGRHSPLHF. The CDR3 bases are TGTGCCAGCAGCCCGCGGACAGGGCGTCACTCACCCCTCCACTTT.

The chain joins TRBV5-1 to TRBJ1-5, with a weak D call TRBD1 (5 bases). Deletions cut 0 bases from V and 3 bases from J, with 7 bases between. Germline CDR1 and CDR2: SGHRS and YFSETQ. The CDR3 is made up of 14 amino acids. The CDR3 protein is CASSLGDFNQPQHF. As DNA, the CDR3 is TGCGCCAGCAGCTTGGGGGACTTCAATCAGCCCCAGCATTTT.

J is TRBJ2-4 and V is TRBV3-1 (or the pseudogene TRBV3-2); 7 nucleotides match TRBD2. The length of the CDR3 is 17 residues. V was clipped by 0 bases and J by 8 bases; unmatched bases: 13. CDR1 is LGHDT and CDR2 is YNNKEL in the germline V gene (reference sequence). As DNA, the CDR3 is TGTGCCAGCAGCCAAGAAGCCAGCGGGGACCTCCGAGACATTCAGTACTTC. This translates into CASSQEASGDLRDIQYF.

This chain links TRBV2 with TRBJ1-4, with 7 positions matching TRBD1. Looked up from germline, CDR1 is SNHLY and CDR2 is FYNNEI. The CDR3 contains 14 residues. After removal of 4 bases from V and 5 bases from J, the junction contained 4 bases not matched to a gene. The CDR3 region is CASSADRINEKLFF. DNA for the CDR3: TGTGCCAGCAGTGCGGACAGGATAAATGAAAAACTGTTTTTT.

The gene calls are TRBV6-5 and TRBJ1-2; D uncertain. V dropped 2 bases and J dropped 0 bases, with 10 bases sitting between them. CDR1 MNHEY and CDR2 SVGAGI come from the germline V gene. This CDR3 is built from 15 residues. Here the CDR3 reads CASSYRVLANYGYTF. CDR3 sequence (DNA): TGTGCCAGCAGTTACCGGGTATTAGCTAACTATGGCTACACCTTC.

This chain uses TRBV5-1 with TRBJ1-3; TRBD1 aligns across 7 bases. In germline, CDR1 is SGHRS, CDR2 YFSETQ. V was clipped by 0 bases and J by 0 bases; unmatched bases: 6. The length of the CDR3 is 17 residues. This CDR3 is CASSLGLTGPSGNTIYF. CDR3 coding DNA: TGCGCCAGCAGCTTGGGTCTGACAGGGCCCTCTGGAAACACCATATATTTT. The variable domain in full, with the rest retrieved from reference TRBV5-1 and TRBJ1-3, is KAGVTQTPRYLIKTRGQQVTLSCSPISGHRSVSWYQQTPGQGLQFLFEYFSETQRNKGNFPGRFSGRQFSNSRSEMNVSTLELGDSALYLCASSLGLTGPSGNTIYFGEGSWLTVV.

The V call is TRBV18, the J call TRBJ2-6, with D uncertain. Trimming took off 1 base at V and 1 base at J, with 8 bases between the two ends. This CDR3 is 16 amino acids long. Germline-derived CDR1 and CDR2 are KGHSH and LQKENI. CDR3 protein: CASSPLSPSGANVLTF. The CDR3 nucleotides read TGTGCCAGCTCACCACTCAGTCCTTCTGGGGCCAACGTCCTGACTTTC.

This rearrangement joins TRBV23-1 to TRBJ1-1; 7 positions match TRBD1. TRBV23-1 is treated as an ORF (open reading frame) with a function not yet certain. Trimming cost V 4 bases and J 7 bases; bases outside gene matches: 9. The CDR3 extends over 14 amino acids. The CDR3 bases are TGCGCCAGCAGTCCAAACCTGGGGACAGTTGAAGCTTTCTTT. Protein sequence: CASSPNLGTVEAFF.

The chain combines TRBV6-5 with TRBJ2-1, with TRBD2 matching over 14 bases. CDR1 and CDR2 (germline): MNHEY, SVGAGI. The V segment lost 4 bases and the J segment 11 bases; nucleotides outside the gene matches: 7. The length of the CDR3 is 15 residues. This CDR3 reads CASSSPGLAGVKQFF. For the CDR3, the DNA is TGTGCCAGCAGTTCTCCGGGACTAGCGGGAGTAAAGCAGTTCTTC.

The chain couples TRBV3-1 (or the pseudogene TRBV3-2) to TRBJ2-3, with D tentatively TRBD2 (7 bases). The CDR3 loop spans 17 amino acids. Between the trimmed V and J ends, which lost 0 bases and 0 bases, there was a span of 13 bases. From germline, CDR1 is LGHDT and CDR2 YNNKEL (reference sequence). This CDR3 is CASSQEGGVLSTDTQYF. The CDR3 nucleotides read TGTGCCAGCAGCCAAGAAGGGGGGGTTCTTAGCACAGATACGCAGTATTTT.

This clone came up once. The chain employs TRBV6-6 and TRBJ2-7, with TRBD1 as a possible D gene (6 bases). Germline CDR1 is MNHNY and CDR2 is SVGAGI (reference sequence). The CDR3 has 13 amino acids. Trimming cost V 4 bases and J 3 bases, with 10 bases left between them. CDR3 protein: CASSWIQGYEQYF. The CDR3 bases are TGTGCCAGCAGTTGGATACAGGGCTACGAGCAGTACTTC.

The V call is TRBV7-6, the J call TRBJ2-7, with 7 bases identical to TRBD1. Germline V gene sequence: CDR1 SGHVS, CDR2 FNYEAQ. V gave up 3 bases and J gave up 5 bases; unmatched junction bases: 4. The CDR3 contains 13 residues. This CDR3 reads CASSLDRLNEQYF. For the CDR3, the DNA is TGTGCCAGCAGCTTGGACAGGTTAAACGAGCAGTACTTC.

The chain carries TRBV19 and TRBJ2-2, with D possibly TRBD1 on 5 matching bases. CDR1 LNHDA and CDR2 SQIVND come from the germline V gene (reference sequence). Trimming pared 6 bases from V and 7 bases from J, leaving 18 bases between. The CDR3 extends over 15 amino acids. DNA of the CDR3: TGTGCCAGTAGCAATAGGGGCATCCTTGTCGGGGAGCTGTTTTTT. Its translation: CASSNRGILVGELFF. The entire variable domain, with the rest obtained from reference TRBV19 and TRBJ2-2, is as follows: DGGITQSPKYLFRKEGQNVTLSCEQNLNHDAMYWYRQDPGQGLRLIYYSQIVNDFQKGDIAEGYSVSREKKESFPLTVTSAQKNPTAFYLCASSNRGILVGELFFGEGSRLTVL.

This sequence joins TRBV7-8 and TRBJ1-2, with a tentative D call TRBD1 (6 bases). Germline V gene data show CDR1 as SGHVS and CDR2 as FQNEAQ. V lost 3 bases, J lost 3 bases, and 14 bases lay in between. This CDR3 has 15 residues. CDR3 DNA: TGTGCCAGCAGCTTGACACAAGGGGGACACTATGGCTACACCTTC. Translating gives CASSLTQGGHYGYTF. The variable domain in full, completed from reference TRBV7-8 and TRBJ1-2, reads GAGVSQSPRYKVAKRGQDVALRCDPISGHVSLFWYQQALGQGPEFLTYFQNEAQLDKSGLPSDRFFAERPEGSVSTLKIQRTQQEDSAVYLCASSLTQGGHYGYTFGSGTRLTVV.

The chain links TRBV7-2 to TRBJ2-1, with D possibly TRBD2 on 5 matching bases. The CDR3 totals 14 residues. V was clipped by 1 base and J by 10 bases, with 14 bases between them. Germline V lookup: CDR1 SGHTA, CDR2 FQGNSA. The CDR3 sequence: CASSLDGSPSEQFF. The CDR3 bases are TGTGCCAGCAGCTTAGACGGCAGCCCTAGCGAGCAGTTCTTC.

This chain uses TRBV19 with TRBJ2-1; 10 bases align to TRBD1. V dropped 5 bases and J dropped 1; count of bases not matched to a gene: 5. Per germline, CDR1 LNHDA and CDR2 SQIVND (reference sequence). The CDR3 has 16 residues. In DNA, the CDR3 is TGTGCCAGTAGTGAAAGGGGACAGGGGTCCTACAATGAGCAGTTCTTC. Translating it yields CASSERGQGSYNEQFF.

V usage is TRBV2 and J usage is TRBJ1-1; TRBD1 might be the D (5 bases). Germline CDR1 reads SNHLY; CDR2 reads FYNNEI. The CDR3 sequence is 19 residues long. Trimming took off 0 bases at V and 2 bases at J, with 22 bases between the two ends. This CDR3 reads CASSEAGRARGGRNTEAFF. The CDR3 DNA reads TGTGCCAGCAGTGAAGCGGGCCGGGCCCGGGGCGGGAGAAACACTGAAGCTTTCTTT.

The rearrangement joins TRBV14 to TRBJ2-3; a weak D match, TRBD1 (5 bases). From germline, CDR1 is SGHDN and CDR2 FVKESK. V lost 4 bases, J lost 4 bases, and 12 bases lay in between. The CDR3 is made up of 14 amino acids. The CDR3 region is CASSLRQNPDTQYF. CDR3 nucleotides: TGTGCCAGCAGCCTCCGACAGAATCCAGATACGCAGTATTTT.

The chain joins TRBV30 to TRBJ2-7; 9 bases match TRBD1. Germline V gene data show CDR1 as GTSNPN and CDR2 as SVGIG (reference sequence). The CDR3 covers 14 residues. The junction had 3 bases not matched to a gene; V was cut back by 2 bases and J by 1 base. The CDR3: CAWSPGTGSYEQYF. The DNA of the CDR3 is TGTGCCTGGAGTCCTGGGACAGGGTCCTACGAGCAGTACTTC.

The V gene is TRBV10-3, the J gene TRBJ1-1, with TRBD1 as a possible D gene (6 bases). Germline-derived CDR1 and CDR2 are ENHRY and SYGVKD. This CDR3 is 17 amino acids long. With 0 bases removed from V and 3 bases from J, the gap between germline ends came to 17 bases. CDR3 amino acids: CAISESGQGKGYTEAFF. CDR3 sequence (DNA): TGTGCCATCAGTGAGTCGGGGCAGGGGAAGGGGTACACTGAAGCTTTCTTT.

The chain joins TRBV27 to TRBJ2-1, with no clear D. CDR3 length: 13 amino acids. V shed 8 bases and J shed 0 bases, with 8 bases lying between them. In germline, CDR1 is MNHEY, CDR2 SMNVEV (reference sequence). The CDR3 here is CASARSSYNEQFF. The CDR3, as DNA: TGTGCCAGCGCTCGGAGCTCCTACAATGAGCAGTTCTTC.